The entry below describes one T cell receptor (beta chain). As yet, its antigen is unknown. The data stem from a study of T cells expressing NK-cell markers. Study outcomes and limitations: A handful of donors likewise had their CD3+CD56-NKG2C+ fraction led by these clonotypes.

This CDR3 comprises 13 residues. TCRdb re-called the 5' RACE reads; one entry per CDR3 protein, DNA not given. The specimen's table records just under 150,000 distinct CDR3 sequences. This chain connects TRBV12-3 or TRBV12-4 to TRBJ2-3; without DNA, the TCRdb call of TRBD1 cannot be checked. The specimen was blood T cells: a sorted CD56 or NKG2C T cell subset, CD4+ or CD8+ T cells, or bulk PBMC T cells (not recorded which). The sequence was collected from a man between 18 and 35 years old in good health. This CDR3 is CASTIGTVDTQYF.